The 28 T cell receptor beta chains in this list originate from one sample, sequenced in a study of blood T cell repertoires in COVID-19. Using immunoSEQ multiplex PCR, the repertoire was profiled, and TCRdb retains in-frame clones only, with some absent. There are a few hundred thousand clones in the sample; approximately 80% occur only once, and about 10% lies in the top ten. Sequencing used peripheral blood. The receptors were sampled from an elderly woman with COVID-19, enrolled during active disease.

The chain employs TRBV5-1 and TRBJ2-7, with D maybe TRBD1 (5 bases). In germline, CDR1 is SGHRS, CDR2 YFSETQ. Trimming left V 5 bases short and J 1 base short, with 13 bases between. The CDR3 is made up of 14 amino acids. This chain's CDR3 is CASSLVQGSYEQYF. In DNA, the CDR3 is TGCGCCAGCAGTCTAGTTCAGGGTTCCTACGAGCAGTACTTC. The full variable domain, its missing parts supplied by reference TRBV5-1 and TRBJ2-7, is KAGVTQTPRYLIKTRGQQVTLSCSPISGHRSVSWYQQTPGQGLQFLFEYFSETQRNKGNFPGRFSGRQFSNSRSEMNVSTLELGDSALYLCASSLVQGSYEQYFGPGTRLTVT.

The chain joins TRBV30 to TRBJ2-1; D is perhaps TRBD1 (6 bases). Germline V gene sequence: CDR1 GTSNPN, CDR2 SVGIG (reference sequence). CDR3 size: 11 residues. Trimming left V 4 bases short and J 15 bases short, with 16 bases between. The CDR3 here is CAWIPGDTPFF. DNA for the CDR3: TGTGCCTGGATCCCAGGGGATACGCCGTTCTTC.

The rearrangement links TRBV5-1 to TRBJ2-3, with TRBD1 as a possible D gene (6 bases). CDR1 and CDR2 (germline): SGHRS, YFSETQ. The CDR3 is 15 residues long. Trimming pared 0 bases from V and 8 bases from J, leaving 16 bases between. CDR3 amino acids: CASSLGTAGVSTQYF. CDR3 DNA sequence: TGCGCCAGCAGCTTGGGGACAGCCGGTGTAAGTACGCAGTATTTT.

The chain has TRBV7-2 and TRBJ1-1, with D hard to call. The V and J ends lost 5 bases and 4 bases respectively, with 5 bases between them. This CDR3 has 11 residues. Germline V gives CDR1 SGHTA, CDR2 FQGNSA. CDR3 nucleotides: TGTGCCAGCAGCCCCCTCACTGAAGCTTTCTTT. Protein: CASSPLTEAFF.

This chain links TRBV7-9 with TRBJ1-2, with D hard to call. Germline V gives CDR1 SEHNR, CDR2 FQNEAQ (reference sequence). This CDR3 has 14 residues. Trimming shortened V by 1 base and J by 2 bases, and 8 bases separated the two germline ends. The CDR3 nucleotides read TGTGCCAGCAGCTTAGAAGCCAGGAACTATGGCTACACCTTC. Its protein is CASSLEARNYGYTF.

The V call is TRBV5-4, the J call TRBJ1-6, with a weak D call TRBD1 (6 bases). Trimming cost V 4 bases and J 5 bases, with 16 bases left between them. Germline V gives CDR1 SGHNT, CDR2 YYREEE (reference sequence). This CDR3 is 16 amino acids long. This chain's CDR3 is CASSESTGPNNSPLHF. In nucleotides, the CDR3 is TGTGCCAGCAGCGAATCGACAGGCCCTAATAATTCACCCCTCCACTTT.

This clone was counted only a few times. This chain links TRBV3-1 (or the pseudogene TRBV3-2) with TRBJ1-3, with TRBD1 as a possible D gene (6 bases). Germline CDR1 reads LGHDT; CDR2 reads YNNKEL (reference sequence). The CDR3 sequence is 17 residues long. V shed 4 bases and J shed 7 bases, with 23 bases lying between them. CDR3 protein: CASSLRTARALGNTIYF. For the CDR3, the DNA is TGTGCCAGCAGCCTCCGGACAGCCCGTGCTCTAGGGAACACCATATATTTT.

The chain is built from TRBV5-4 and TRBJ2-3; TRBD2 aligns across 8 bases. J gave up 0 bases and V 4 bases, and 4 bases lay outside the gene matches. The CDR3 extends over 15 amino acids. CDR1 is SGHNT, CDR2 YYREEE, per germline (reference sequence). In DNA, the CDR3 is TGTGCCAGCAGCCCGGGGGGGCCTAGCACAGATACGCAGTATTTT. Its translation is CASSPGGPSTDTQYF.

This chain links TRBV7-2 with TRBJ2-1, with TRBD2 identical over 8 bases. Germline CDR1 reads SGHTA; CDR2 reads FQGNSA. The CDR3 runs 15 residues. Unmatched junction bases numbered 6, after V lost 4 bases and J lost 4 bases. CDR3 sequence reads: CASSSGLAIYNEQFF. The CDR3 DNA reads TGTGCCAGCAGCTCAGGACTAGCAATTTACAATGAGCAGTTCTTC.

In this sample, this clone turned up a few times. The chain employs TRBV6-5 and TRBJ1-2, with D tentatively TRBD1 (6 bases). Germline V gene data show CDR1 as MNHEY and CDR2 as SVGAGI. CDR3 size: 15 residues. V dropped 11 bases and J dropped 0 bases, with 19 bases sitting between them. For the CDR3, the DNA is TGTGCCGGCGTAAATACAGGGCTCTCTAACTATGGCTACACCTTC. Amino acid sequence: CAGVNTGLSNYGYTF.

V is TRBV6-5 and J is TRBJ2-5; possibly TRBD1 for D (6 bases). There are 16 residues in the CDR3. The V and J ends lost 2 bases and 4 bases respectively, with 17 bases between them. Germline-derived CDR1 and CDR2 are MNHEY and SVGAGI. Here the CDR3 reads CASSYPGPQGPETQYF. As DNA, the CDR3 is TGTGCCAGCAGTTACCCGGGACCGCAGGGGCCAGAGACCCAGTACTTC.

The chain combines TRBV7-9 with TRBJ1-1; the match to TRBD1 covers 12 bases. Unmatched junction bases numbered 11, after V lost 5 bases and J lost 1 base. The germline CDR1 and CDR2 sequences are SEHNR and FQNEAQ (reference sequence). This CDR3 region has 18 residues. The CDR3 DNA reads as TGTGCCAGCAGCCCAAAAACCGGGACAGGGGGCCAGAACACTGAAGCTTTCTTT. Translation gives CASSPKTGTGGQNTEAFF.

The genes are TRBV2 and TRBJ2-1, with unresolved D. V lost 7 bases and J lost 7, with 11 bases in between. CDR1 is SNHLY, CDR2 FYNNEI, per germline. This CDR3 has 12 residues. The CDR3 sequence: CASTERRNEQFF. CDR3 DNA sequence: TGTGCCAGCACCGAACGGCGGAATGAGCAGTTCTTC.

The chain uses TRBV10-3 and TRBJ1-2; TRBD1 is a possible D gene (6 bases). Germline V gene sequence: CDR1 ENHRY, CDR2 SYGVKD. Trimming left V 6 bases short and J 4 bases short, with 21 bases between. This CDR3 region has 16 residues. CDR3 bases: TGTGCCATCAGGGGAGACAGGCTCGGAGCGGTCTATGGCTACACCTTC. Residues: CAIRGDRLGAVYGYTF.

This clone was seen a single time. The rearrangement uses TRBV5-5 and TRBJ2-1; D may be TRBD1 (6 bases). Germline values: CDR1 SGHKS, CDR2 YYEKEE (reference sequence). The germline V and J ends were trimmed by 3 bases and 3 bases, with 10 bases remaining between them. The CDR3 covers 14 residues. CDR3 amino acids: CASSYGQFYNEQFF. The CDR3 DNA reads TGTGCCAGCAGCTATGGACAGTTCTACAATGAGCAGTTCTTC.

V gene TRBV6-5 combines with J gene TRBJ1-3, with a tentative D call TRBD1 (5 bases). Looked up from germline, CDR1 is MNHEY and CDR2 is SVGAGI. V gave up 9 bases and J gave up 0 bases, with 12 bases separating them. CDR3 length: 14 residues. The CDR3 sequence is CASSGGYSGNTIYF. CDR3 DNA sequence: TGTGCCAGTTCTGGGGGGTACTCTGGAAACACCATATATTTT.

The J gene is TRBJ2-4, the V gene TRBV4-1; 12 bases align to TRBD2. CDR3 length: 19 amino acids. Trimming took 0 bases from V and 2 from J; bases not matched to a gene: 8. Per the germline V gene, CDR1 is MGHRA and CDR2 is YSYEKL. In DNA form, the CDR3 reads TGCGCCAGCAGCCAAGACCAACTAGCGGGGGGCTCATCCAAAAACATTCAGTACTTC. Its translation is CASSQDQLAGGSSKNIQYF.

V and J are TRBV2 and TRBJ1-3, with D possibly being TRBD1 (5 bases). The CDR3 consists of 14 residues. Looked up from germline, CDR1 is SNHLY and CDR2 is FYNNEI. V lost 6 bases to trimming and J lost 4 bases, with 13 bases between them. The DNA of the CDR3 is TGTGCCAGCAGGCTGGAGGGGCCGGGAAACACCATATATTTT. It yields the protein CASRLEGPGNTIYF.

V usage is TRBV2 and J usage is TRBJ2-5, with a weak D call TRBD1 (6 bases). The V gene lost 6 bases and the J gene lost 3 bases, with 11 bases spanning the gap. The length of the CDR3 is 13 residues. Germline V CDR1 and CDR2: SNHLY, FYNNEI. For the CDR3, the DNA is TGTGCCAGCAGCCAAAACAGGGAAGAGACCCAGTACTTC. Its protein is CASSQNREETQYF.

The genes are TRBV5-6 and TRBJ2-1; D gene uncertain. Germline loops: CDR1 SGHDT, CDR2 YYEEEE. There are 13 residues in the CDR3. V was trimmed by 5 bases and J by 3 bases, leaving 9 bases between them. The CDR3 bases are TGTGCCAGCAGGCGGTCGTTCTACAATGAGCAGTTCTTC. As protein: CASRRSFYNEQFF.

This clone was recorded a few times. This chain joins TRBV3-1 (or the pseudogene TRBV3-2) and TRBJ1-3; no definite D call. Germline-derived CDR1 and CDR2 are LGHDT and YNNKEL (reference sequence). The CDR3 runs to 12 residues. V was clipped by 1 base and J by 4 bases, with 2 bases between them. CDR3 in DNA: TGTGCCAGCAGCCAAGCGGGAAACACCATATATTTT. Amino acids: CASSQAGNTIYF.

This chain uses TRBV10-2 with TRBJ1-3, with TRBD1 identical over 12 bases. The CDR3 is 15 amino acids. V dropped 6 bases and J dropped 1; count of bases not matched to a gene: 1. Germline CDR1 and CDR2: WSHSY and SAAADI. The DNA of the CDR3 is TGCGCCAGCAGGGGACAGGGGGCTTCTGGAAACACCATATATTTT. Its protein product is CASRGQGASGNTIYF.

The chain carries TRBV10-3 and TRBJ1-1; D possibly corresponds to TRBD1 (5 bases). Germline loops: CDR1 ENHRY, CDR2 SYGVKD. The ends were cut back, 2 bases at V and 5 bases at J, with 9 bases in the middle. This CDR3 spans 13 amino acids. For the CDR3, the DNA is TGTGCCATCAGTGAGGGGGGGGAGACTGAAGCTTTCTTT. Protein product: CAISEGGETEAFF.

This clone showed up just once. The genes are TRBV7-2 and TRBJ2-5, with 10 bases aligning to TRBD2. Germline V CDR1 and CDR2: SGHTA, FQGNSA. The V segment lost 3 bases and the J segment 4 bases; nucleotides outside the gene matches: 17. The CDR3 is 19 amino acids. The CDR3: CASSLNQRGGRRSPETQYF. The DNA of the CDR3 is TGTGCCAGCAGCTTGAACCAGCGGGGGGGCCGTCGGTCCCCAGAGACCCAGTACTTC.

V gene TRBV3-1 (or the pseudogene TRBV3-2) combines with J gene TRBJ2-1, with D possibly TRBD2 on 5 matching bases. The germline V and J ends were trimmed by 1 base and 3 bases, with 7 bases remaining between them. CDR3 size: 14 residues. Germline V gives CDR1 LGHDT, CDR2 YNNKEL (reference sequence). The CDR3, as DNA: TGTGCCAGCAGCCAAGGGACTTTCTACAATGAGCAGTTCTTC. It specifies CASSQGTFYNEQFF.

The V gene is TRBV1, the J gene TRBJ2-6; the tabulated D call, TRBD2, remains unverified against the DNA. TRBV1 is a known pseudogene. This CDR3 contains 22 residues. The CDR3 is CTSSQEGLAGVPCCSGANVLTF. The CDR3 DNA sequence: TGCACCAGCAGCCAAGAGGGACTAGCGGGGGTTCCCTGTTGCTCTGGGGCCAACGTCCTGACTTTC.

The rearrangement links TRBV9 to TRBJ1-4; 8 nucleotides match TRBD1. Germline CDR1 reads SGDLS; CDR2 reads YYNGEE. The CDR3 sequence is 15 residues long. The V gene end was trimmed by 4 bases and the J gene end by 5 bases; junction bases not matched to a gene: 7. In DNA form, the CDR3 reads TGTGCCAGCAGCACTGGACAGGGATTGAATGAAAAACTGTTTTTT. As protein: CASSTGQGLNEKLFF.

The chain combines TRBV25-1 with TRBJ1-1, with 7 positions matching TRBD1. Germline CDR1 reads MGHDK; CDR2 reads SYGVNS. This CDR3 is 13 amino acids long. The J segment lost 7 bases and the V segment lost 8 bases, leaving 10 bases of the junction unmatched. The CDR3 DNA is TGTGCCAGCTCAGACAGGGTTTCAGGTGAAGCTTTCTTT. It encodes CASSDRVSGEAFF.